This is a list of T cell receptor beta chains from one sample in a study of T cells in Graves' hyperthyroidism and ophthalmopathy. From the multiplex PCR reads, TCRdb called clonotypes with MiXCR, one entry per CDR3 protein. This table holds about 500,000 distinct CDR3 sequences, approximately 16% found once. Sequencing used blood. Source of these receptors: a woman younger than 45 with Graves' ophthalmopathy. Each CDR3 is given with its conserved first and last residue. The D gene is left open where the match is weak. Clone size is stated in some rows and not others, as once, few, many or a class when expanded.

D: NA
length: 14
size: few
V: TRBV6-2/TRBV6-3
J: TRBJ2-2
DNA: TGTGCCAGCAGAGGAGGGGTTTGGACCGGGGAGCTGTTTTTT
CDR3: CASRGGVWTGELFF

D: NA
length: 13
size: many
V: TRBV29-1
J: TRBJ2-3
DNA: TGCAGCGTTGAAGAAGGGGCCCCAGATACGCAGTATTTT
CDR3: CSVEEGAPDTQYF

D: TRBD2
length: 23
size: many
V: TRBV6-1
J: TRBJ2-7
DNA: TGTGCCAGCAGTTATTCCCCCTCCCCCGTGGGGGGACTAGCGGGAGGGCAATCCTACGAGCAGTACTTC
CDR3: CASSYSPSPVGGLAGGQSYEQYF

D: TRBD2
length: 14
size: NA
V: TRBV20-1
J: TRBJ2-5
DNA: TGCAGTGCTAGAGGGACTAGCGGGCGAGAGACCCAGTACTTC
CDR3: CSARGTSGRETQYF

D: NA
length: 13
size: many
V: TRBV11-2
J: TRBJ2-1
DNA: TGTGCCAGCAGCTTAGATACGGGCAATGAGCAGTTCTTC
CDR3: CASSLDTGNEQFF

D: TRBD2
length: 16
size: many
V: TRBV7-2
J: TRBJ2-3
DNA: TGTGCCAGCAGCTTAACTAGCGCTACTAGCACAGATACGCAGTATTTT
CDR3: CASSLTSATSTDTQYF

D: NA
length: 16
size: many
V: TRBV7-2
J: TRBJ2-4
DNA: TGTGCCAGCAGCTTAGCGGACAGTCTAGCCAAAAACATTCAGTACTTC
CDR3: CASSLADSLAKNIQYF

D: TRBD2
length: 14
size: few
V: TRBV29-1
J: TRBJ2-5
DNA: TGCAGCGTTGAAGAAGGATGGGAGGGAGAGACCCAGTACTTC
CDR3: CSVEEGWEGETQYF

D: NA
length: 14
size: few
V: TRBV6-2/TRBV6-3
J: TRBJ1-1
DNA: TGTGCCAGCAGTTACCTGGAGACCAACACTGAAGCTTTCTTT
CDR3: CASSYLETNTEAFF

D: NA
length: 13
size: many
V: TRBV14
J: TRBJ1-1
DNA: TGTGCCAGCAGCCGAACAATGGGCACTGAAGCTTTCTTT
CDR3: CASSRTMGTEAFF

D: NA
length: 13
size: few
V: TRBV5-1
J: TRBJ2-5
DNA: TGCGCCAGCAGCGCTGGTGCAGAAGAGACCCAGTACTTC
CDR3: CASSAGAEETQYF

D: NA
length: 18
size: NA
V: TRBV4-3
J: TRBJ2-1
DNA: TGCGCCAGCAGCCAAGATCTCCCAGGGGGCGGGGGATACAATGAGCAGTTCTTC
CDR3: CASSQDLPGGGGYNEQFF

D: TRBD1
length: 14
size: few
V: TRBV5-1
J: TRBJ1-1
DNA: TGCGCCAGCAGCTTCACAACAGGGGGCACTGAAGCTTTCTTT
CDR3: CASSFTTGGTEAFF

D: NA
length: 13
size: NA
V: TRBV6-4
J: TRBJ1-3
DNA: TGTGCCAGCAACCGAGCCTCTGGAAACACCATATATTTT
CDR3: CASNRASGNTIYF

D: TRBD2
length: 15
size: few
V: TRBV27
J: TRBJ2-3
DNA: TGTGCCAGCAGTTTAAGTTTCGGGGGGACAGATACGCAGTATTTT
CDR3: CASSLSFGGTDTQYF

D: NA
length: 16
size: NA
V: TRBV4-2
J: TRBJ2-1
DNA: TGTGCCAGCAGCGAATCTACCGGGAGAGGGGGCAATGAGCAGTTCTTC
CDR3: CASSESTGRGGNEQFF

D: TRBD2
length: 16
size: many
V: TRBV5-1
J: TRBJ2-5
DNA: TGCGCCAGCAGCCGTGGACTAGAGCACTTCCAAGAGACCCAGTACTTC
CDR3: CASSRGLEHFQETQYF

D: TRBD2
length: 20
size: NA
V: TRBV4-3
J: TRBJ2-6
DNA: TGCGCCAGCAGCCAAGAACATGCTAGCGGAACTTCCTCTGGGGCCAACGTCCTGACTTTC
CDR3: CASSQEHASGTSSGANVLTF

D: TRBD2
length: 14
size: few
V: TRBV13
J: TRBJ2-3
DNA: TGTGCCAGCAGCTTACAGGGACTAGGGGATACGCAGTATTTT
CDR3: CASSLQGLGDTQYF

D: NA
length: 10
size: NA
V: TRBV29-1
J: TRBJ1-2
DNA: TGCAGCGCCTCAGGTTATGGCTACACCTTC
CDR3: CSASGYGYTF

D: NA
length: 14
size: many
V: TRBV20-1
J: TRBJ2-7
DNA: TGCAGTGCTGATAGGGCGGCATCCTACTACGAGCAGTACTTC
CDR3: CSADRAASYYEQYF

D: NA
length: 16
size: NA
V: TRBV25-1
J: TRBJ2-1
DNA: TGTGCCAGCAGTGCTCCTGGTGGTCGGGACTACAATGAGCAGTTCTTC
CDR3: CASSAPGGRDYNEQFF

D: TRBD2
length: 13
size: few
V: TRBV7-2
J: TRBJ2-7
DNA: TGTGCCAGCAGCTTAAGCGGAGCGGGGGAGCAGTACTTC
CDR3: CASSLSGAGEQYF

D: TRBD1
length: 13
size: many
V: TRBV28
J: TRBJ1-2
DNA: TGTGCCAGCGAACAGGGGGCGGACTATGGCTACACCTTC
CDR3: CASEQGADYGYTF

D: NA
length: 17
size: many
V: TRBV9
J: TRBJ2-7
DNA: TGTGCCAGCAGCGTAGGGCTCCCCGGGACTGCCTCCTACGAGCAGTACTTC
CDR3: CASSVGLPGTASYEQYF

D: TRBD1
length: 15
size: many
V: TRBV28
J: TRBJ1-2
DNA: TGTGCCAGCACCTTGGACAGGGGGCTAATCTACGGCTACACCTTC
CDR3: CASTLDRGLIYGYTF

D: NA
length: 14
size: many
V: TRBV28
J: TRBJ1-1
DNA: TGTGCCAGCAGTTCACACAGGGAGTACACTGAAGCTTTCTTT
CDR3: CASSSHREYTEAFF

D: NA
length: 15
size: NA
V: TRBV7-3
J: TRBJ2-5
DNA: TGTGCCAGCAGCTTAGGAGGGGGGCGGGAGGAGACCCAGTACTTC
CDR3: CASSLGGGREETQYF

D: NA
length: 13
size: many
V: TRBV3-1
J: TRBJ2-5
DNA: TGTGCCAGCAGCCAAGGCAGAGTGGTGACCCAGTACTTC
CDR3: CASSQGRVVTQYF

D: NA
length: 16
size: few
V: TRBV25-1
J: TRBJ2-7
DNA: TGTGCCAGCAGTGAATATAGCGGCCGGACAATCTACGAGCAGTACTTC
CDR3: CASSEYSGRTIYEQYF

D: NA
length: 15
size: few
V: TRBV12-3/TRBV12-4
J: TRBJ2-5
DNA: TGTGCCAGCAGTTACTTATTGGGGGCCGGGGAGACCCAGTACTTC
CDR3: CASSYLLGAGETQYF

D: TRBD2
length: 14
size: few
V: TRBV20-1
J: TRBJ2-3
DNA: TGCAGTGCTAGAGGGCGGGGGAACACAGATACGCAGTATTTT
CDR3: CSARGRGNTDTQYF

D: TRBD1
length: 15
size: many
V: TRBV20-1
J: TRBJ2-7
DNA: TGCAGTGCAGCGAGACCGGGACAGGGTCTCTACGAGCAGTACTTC
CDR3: CSAARPGQGLYEQYF